This entry lists 8 T cell receptor beta chains sequenced from one sample in a study of blood T cells in healthy people across ages. A second PCR of 7 to 11 cycles used a sample-barcoded 5' primer and a J-beta primer mix. MiXCR, applied by TCRdb to the 5' RACE reads, yields one record per CDR3 protein. The sample holds 1.5 million to 2 million distinct CDR3 sequences, approximately 28% seen once. The sequencing input was blood. These receptors all come from a woman between 25 and 40 years old in good health.

The CDR3 DNA is TGTGCCAGCACCCTTGCGGGGATCGAGACCCAGTACTTC. Amino acids: CASTLAGIETQYF. This sequence joins TRBV12-3 or TRBV12-4 and TRBJ2-5, with a possible D match to TRBD2 (6 bases). The CDR3 is 13 residues long. The ends were cut back, 7 bases at V and 5 bases at J, with 14 bases in the middle.

About this clonotype: Its ends do not fully match the called genes, so a read error is possible. The V and J genes are TRBV4-1 and TRBJ1-1, with 7 bases identical to TRBD1. Germline V gene sequence: CDR1 MGHRA, CDR2 YSYEKL. The CDR3 spans 16 residues. The CDR3 sequence: CASSQRTGGMNTEAFF. The CDR3 DNA is TGTGCCAGCAGCCAAAGGACAGGTGGAATGAACACTGAAGCTTTCTTT.

This clonotype occurred a few times. The gene calls are TRBV12-3 or TRBV12-4 and TRBJ1-2; D unclear. CDR3 length equals 13 residues. V was cut by 3 bases and J by 8 bases, with 13 bases left in between. This chain's CDR3 is CASSFLSDGGYTF. The CDR3 DNA follows: TGTGCCAGCAGTTTTCTTTCCGACGGCGGCTACACCTTC.

The chain couples TRBV14 to TRBJ2-7; D may be TRBD2 (6 bases). V lost 3 bases and J 5 bases, leaving 11 bases between the germline ends. CDR1 is SGHDN and CDR2 is FVKESK in the germline V gene. The CDR3 runs 13 residues. CDR3 protein: CASSHGSWNEQYF. In DNA, the CDR3 is TGTGCCAGCAGCCACGGGAGCTGGAACGAGCAGTACTTC.

In this sample, this clonotype turned up a few times. J is TRBJ1-4 and V is TRBV7-9; D is ambiguous. The CDR3 runs to 14 residues. Germline V gene lookup returns CDR1 SEHNR and CDR2 FQNEAQ (reference sequence). Trimming removed 6 bases from V and 7 bases from J, with 15 bases in between. The CDR3 reads CASSSDWVVEKLFF. CDR3 nucleotide sequence: TGTGCCAGCAGTTCCGACTGGGTTGTTGAAAAACTGTTTTTT.

This clonotype was observed a handful of times. As DNA, the CDR3 is TGCAGTGCTCCCCATCCTAGCGGGGTGACAGAGACCCAGTACTTC. This gives the protein CSAPHPSGVTETQYF. V and J are TRBV20-1 and TRBJ2-5; TRBD2 matches 9 bases. This CDR3 is built from 15 residues. Germline V gene lookup returns CDR1 DFQATT and CDR2 SNEGSKA (reference sequence). J gave up 4 bases and V 5 bases, and 11 bases lay outside the gene matches.

The chain combines TRBV27 with TRBJ1-5; tentative D call: TRBD1 (6 bases). The CDR3 is 13 residues long. V was pared by 8 bases and J by 6 bases, with 14 bases between. CDR1 and CDR2 from the germline V gene are MNHEY and SMNVEV (reference sequence). DNA of the CDR3: TGTGCCAGCGCCAGGACAGTCGGTCAGCCCCAGCATTTT. Amino acids: CASARTVGQPQHF.

This clonotype was seen ten or more times. The chain couples TRBV20-1 to TRBJ2-2; no firm D call. Germline CDR1 is DFQATT and CDR2 is SNEGSKA (reference sequence). V was cut by 2 bases and J by 4 bases, with 11 bases left in between. CDR3 length: 14 residues. The CDR3 coding sequence is TGCAGTGCTAGAACAACACAGATCACCGGGGAGCTGTTTTTT. Translation gives CSARTTQITGELFF.